A single sample is the source of the 8 T cell receptor beta chains below, sequenced in a study of Ad26.COV2.S vaccination and SARS-CoV-2 variants (dated by TCRdb to the early 2020s). The library was generated by the immunoSEQ multiplex PCR assay. TCRdb retrieved this table from immuneACCESS and kept in-frame rearrangements only. Not all clones are present; in checked studies, unresolved V genes account for under half, and no reason is known for the remainder. Present in this sample are 200,000 to 250,000 clones, 85% to 90% of which were seen just once. The ten largest clones capture approximately 11% of the sample. In the paper's terms, the treatment or condition label means: around 19 received Ad26.COV2.S at low or high dose, single or two shots; a few received placebo; per-sample allocation not given. Repertoires of vaccine and placebo recipients were sequenced from samples collected on day 63 after the first injection.

Material: peripheral blood, obtained in a trial of Ad26.COV2.S vaccine versus placebo. Receptors were obtained from a person aged 18-60 years who received the Ad26.COV2.S COVID-19 vaccine or a placebo.

This chain connects TRBV6-5 to TRBJ1-5; D not certain. CDR3 size: 14 residues. Trimming shortened V by 9 bases and J by 0 bases, and 12 bases separated the two germline ends. The germline V gene encodes CDR1 MNHEY and CDR2 SVGAGI. The CDR3 nucleotides read TGTGCCAGTCTAGCAGAATATAGCAATCAGCCCCAGCATTTT. It codes for CASLAEYSNQPQHF.

J is TRBJ2-2 and V is TRBV7-6; TRBD2 matches at 9 bases. Trimming at V came to 2 bases and at J to 5 bases, leaving 6 bases not matched to a gene. CDR1 is SGHVS, CDR2 FNYEAQ, per germline. The CDR3 extends over 16 amino acids. CDR3 bases: TGTGCCAGCAGCTTAAATAGCGGGAGTGGAACCGGGGAGCTGTTTTTT. Protein product: CASSLNSGSGTGELFF.

The rearrangement joins TRBV18 to TRBJ1-5; the match to TRBD1 covers 8 bases. The germline V gene has CDR1 KGHSH and CDR2 LQKENI. CDR3 length: 15 amino acids. V dropped 5 bases and J dropped 5; count of bases not matched to a gene: 8. This CDR3 is CASSTATGGHQPQHF. The CDR3 bases are TGTGCCAGCTCAACGGCCACAGGGGGACATCAGCCCCAGCATTTT.

The chain couples TRBV3-1 (or the pseudogene TRBV3-2) to TRBJ2-7; the match to TRBD2 covers 10 bases. Germline trimming cut 0 bases from V and 4 bases from J; bases unmatched to any gene: 6. Germline CDR1 reads LGHDT; CDR2 reads YNNKEL (reference sequence). The CDR3 consists of 16 residues. The CDR3 loop reads CASSQDLLAGVYEQYF. DNA of the CDR3: TGTGCCAGCAGCCAAGATCTCCTAGCGGGAGTGTACGAGCAGTACTTC.

This clone has more than one count but fewer than ten. The V call is TRBV6-2 or TRBV6-3, the J call TRBJ2-3; 8 nucleotides agree with TRBD1. This CDR3 is 14 amino acids long. The ends lost 2 bases at V and 7 bases at J; junction bases unmatched: 5. The V gene's germline CDR1 is MNHEY and CDR2 SVGEGT. The CDR3 spells CASSYQQGVNTQYF. The CDR3 DNA reads as TGTGCCAGCAGTTACCAACAGGGGGTAAATACGCAGTATTTT.

This clone was detected only once. This chain joins TRBV11-3 and TRBJ1-5; 11 bases fit TRBD1. The CDR3 covers 20 residues. Trimming cost V 5 bases and J 0 bases; bases outside gene matches: 15. The germline CDR1 and CDR2 sequences are SGHNT and YENEEA. The CDR3 DNA is TGTGCCAGCAGCCCTAAAGCCGGGACAGGGGGTTCCCATAGCAATCAGCCCCAGCATTTT. As protein: CASSPKAGTGGSHSNQPQHF.

For the CDR3, the DNA is TGCGCCAGCAGCCAAGCACAGGGCTATGGCTACACCTTC. Its protein is CASSQAQGYGYTF. The chain links TRBV4-3 to TRBJ1-2, with D perhaps matching TRBD1 (6 bases). The V and J ends lost 1 base and 4 bases respectively, with 7 bases between them. Looked up from germline, CDR1 is LGHNA and CDR2 is YSLEER. The CDR3 spans 13 residues.

V is TRBV18 and J is TRBJ2-1; the match to TRBD2 covers 9 bases. Trimming at V came to 3 bases and at J to 6 bases, leaving 9 bases not matched to a gene. The CDR3 totals 16 residues. Per germline, CDR1 KGHSH and CDR2 LQKENI. CDR3 nucleotide sequence: TGTGCCAGCTCACCGGTCGCGGGAGGGCCGGGCAATGAGCAGTTCTTC. Its translation is CASSPVAGGPGNEQFF.